The 32 T cell receptor beta chains below come from one sample, sequenced in a study of blood T cell repertoires in COVID-19. Produced via immunoSEQ multiplex PCR; TCRdb's table is partial and in-frame only. In the table there are about 150,000 clones, over 80% of which are singletons. The material sequenced was PBMCs or T cells enriched from blood (not recorded which). These receptors all stem from a woman aged 40 to 50 who had recovered from COVID-19.

This rearrangement joins TRBV5-1 to TRBJ2-7; TRBD1 aligns across 8 bases. CDR1 and CDR2 (germline): SGHRS, YFSETQ. CDR3 length: 13 amino acids. J was trimmed by 5 bases and V by 5 bases; bases with no gene match: 6. CDR3: CASSWTGSHEQYF. The CDR3 DNA follows: TGCGCCAGCAGTTGGACAGGGTCCCACGAGCAGTACTTC.

V is TRBV5-4 and J is TRBJ1-1; the D gene is possibly TRBD1 (5 bases). There are 15 residues in the CDR3. Germline CDR1 reads SGHNT; CDR2 reads YYREEE (reference sequence). Trimming shortened V by 4 bases and J by 1 base, and 14 bases separated the two germline ends. CDR3 residues: CASSRTGGPNTEAFF. The CDR3 region has the DNA TGTGCCAGCAGCCGGACCGGGGGACCGAACACTGAAGCTTTCTTT.

The sample holds one count of this clone. The chain uses TRBV5-6 and TRBJ1-6; TRBD1 agrees at 9 bases. CDR1 and CDR2 from the germline V gene are SGHDT and YYEEEE. The CDR3 contains 15 residues. V lost 3 bases to trimming and J lost 8 bases; unmatched junction nucleotides: 6. CDR3 amino acids: CASSSAGQGHSPLHF. CDR3 sequence (DNA): TGTGCCAGCAGCTCTGCGGGACAGGGACATTCACCCCTCCACTTT.

This clone has only one observation. The chain couples TRBV5-1 to TRBJ2-3, with TRBD2 matching over 11 bases. The CDR3 loop spans 16 amino acids. The V gene end was trimmed by 4 bases and the J gene end by 2 bases; junction bases not matched to a gene: 6. Germline CDR1 SGHRS, CDR2 YFSETQ. The CDR3: CASSPGTSGPTDTQYF. CDR3 bases: TGCGCCAGCAGCCCCGGGACTAGCGGACCCACAGATACGCAGTATTTT.

The V call is TRBV4-1, the J call TRBJ1-4, with a tentative D call TRBD1 (5 bases). The CDR3 is made up of 15 amino acids. V was trimmed by 1 base and J by 1 base, leaving 7 bases between them. Germline CDR1 MGHRA, CDR2 YSYEKL. CDR3 in DNA: TGCGCCAGCAGCCAAGGAACAGGAACTAATGAAAAACTGTTTTTT. Its protein product is CASSQGTGTNEKLFF.

The chain joins TRBV6-5 to TRBJ1-6; 8 positions agree with TRBD1. This CDR3 is 14 amino acids long. The V segment lost 7 bases and the J segment 8 bases; nucleotides outside the gene matches: 7. Germline V gene lookup returns CDR1 MNHEY and CDR2 SVGAGI. This CDR3 reads CASMTGDRDSPLHF. CDR3 in DNA: TGTGCCAGCATGACAGGGGATCGCGATTCACCCCTCCACTTT.

This chain connects TRBV19 to TRBJ1-3; no definite D call. In germline, CDR1 is LNHDA, CDR2 SQIVND (reference sequence). The CDR3 covers 16 residues. V gave up 1 base and J gave up 2 bases, with 12 bases separating them. The CDR3 here is CASSIGWRATGNTIYF. The CDR3 nucleotides are TGTGCCAGTAGTATAGGGTGGAGAGCGACTGGAAACACCATATATTTT.

J is TRBJ1-3 and V is TRBV28; D call uncertain. Germline V lookup: CDR1 MDHEN, CDR2 SYDVKM. The CDR3 runs 15 residues. V dropped 7 bases and J dropped 0 bases, with 13 bases sitting between them. CDR3 sequence: CASTISSSSGNTIYF. The CDR3 region has the DNA TGTGCCAGCACCATTAGCTCGAGCTCTGGAAACACCATATATTTT.

V usage is TRBV5-8 and J usage is TRBJ2-5; 7 positions match TRBD1. From germline, CDR1 is SGHTS and CDR2 YDEGEE. J gave up 1 base and V 2 bases, and 2 bases lay outside the gene matches. This CDR3 has 14 residues. CDR3 region: CASSFGTAQETQYF. DNA for the CDR3: TGTGCCAGCAGCTTCGGGACAGCCCAAGAGACCCAGTACTTC.

The chain employs TRBV19 and TRBJ2-7; 7 bases match TRBD1. The CDR3 runs to 14 residues. Looked up from germline, CDR1 is LNHDA and CDR2 is SQIVND (reference sequence). V lost 5 bases, J lost 5 bases, and 9 bases stayed unmatched. In nucleotides, the CDR3 is TGTGCCAGTAGTTTGCAGGGGGTAAGGAACGAGCAGTACTTC. It specifies CASSLQGVRNEQYF.

The V and J genes are TRBV3-1 (or the pseudogene TRBV3-2) and TRBJ1-6; D unclear. Germline CDR1 is LGHDT and CDR2 is YNNKEL (reference sequence). The ends were cut back, 1 base at V and 7 bases at J, with 11 bases in the middle. CDR3 length: 15 amino acids. CDR3 sequence: CASSQGTELNSPLHF. DNA of the CDR3: TGTGCCAGCAGCCAAGGTACAGAGCTGAATTCACCCCTCCACTTT.

This chain connects TRBV7-9 to TRBJ2-1; D is perhaps TRBD2 (6 bases). The CDR3 spans 18 residues. The germline gives CDR1 SEHNR, CDR2 FQNEAQ (reference sequence). V lost 7 bases to trimming and J lost 9 bases, with 31 bases between them. The CDR3 protein is CASIPTRGWRDPRGEQFF. The DNA of the CDR3 is TGTGCCAGCATCCCTACCCGTGGTTGGCGGGACCCGCGTGGTGAGCAGTTCTTC.

The V gene is TRBV12-5, the J gene TRBJ2-3, with 7 bases lining up with TRBD2. V gave up 10 bases and J gave up 5 bases; unmatched junction bases: 9. CDR1 is LGHNT, CDR2 FRNRAP, per germline. The CDR3 length is 13 residues. In DNA, the CDR3 is TGTGCTACGAGCGCGGGGGTCGGAGATACGCAGTATTTT. Its translation is CATSAGVGDTQYF. Variable domain in full (rest from reference TRBV12-5 and TRBJ2-3): DARVTQTPRHKVTEMGQEVTMRCQPILGHNTVFWYRQTMMQGLELLAYFRNRAPLDDSGMPKDRFSAEMPDATLATLKIQPSEPRDSAVYFCATSAGVGDTQYFGPGTRLTVL.

This chain connects TRBV5-4 to TRBJ1-6; TRBD1 is a possible D gene (6 bases). The germline V and J ends were trimmed by 2 bases and 8 bases, with 11 bases remaining between them. Per germline, CDR1 SGHNT and CDR2 YYREEE (reference sequence). The CDR3 is 14 residues long. The CDR3 reads CASSFGTYDSPLHF. The CDR3 coding sequence is TGTGCCAGCAGCTTCGGGACATATGATTCACCCCTCCACTTT.

The V gene is TRBV7-9, the J gene TRBJ2-5; the match to TRBD2 covers 11 bases. The V segment lost 4 bases and the J segment 3 bases; nucleotides outside the gene matches: 1. Germline V gives CDR1 SEHNR, CDR2 FQNEAQ (reference sequence). The CDR3 has 14 residues. The CDR3 loop reads CASSSGLAEETQYF. CDR3 DNA sequence: TGTGCCAGCAGCTCGGGACTAGCGGAAGAGACCCAGTACTTC.

V usage is TRBV12-3 or TRBV12-4 and J usage is TRBJ2-2; unclear D gene. Trimming cost V 6 bases and J 2 bases, with 4 bases left between them. The CDR3 loop spans 12 amino acids. The DNA of the CDR3 is TGTGCCAGCAGCTACAACACCGGGGAGCTGTTTTTT. Amino acid sequence: CASSYNTGELFF.

The V gene is TRBV5-1, the J gene TRBJ2-1, with D possibly being TRBD2 (6 bases). CDR1 is SGHRS, CDR2 YFSETQ, per germline. V lost 0 bases, J lost 4 bases, and 11 bases lay in between. This CDR3 has 15 residues. The CDR3 sequence: CASSLGGGEYNEQFF. The CDR3 DNA follows: TGCGCCAGCAGCTTGGGAGGCGGGGAATACAATGAGCAGTTCTTC.

The chain employs TRBV2 and TRBJ1-2; perhaps TRBD1 as D (5 bases). The ends were cut back, 0 bases at V and 6 bases at J, with 11 bases in the middle. CDR1 is SNHLY and CDR2 is FYNNEI in the germline V gene. The CDR3 covers 14 residues. The CDR3 sequence is CASSEASTGDGYTF. The CDR3 DNA reads TGTGCCAGCAGTGAAGCGAGTACGGGGGATGGCTACACCTTC.

This clone was observed a few times. This chain links TRBV15 with TRBJ2-7; perhaps TRBD2 as D (6 bases). Germline V CDR1 and CDR2: LNHNV, YYDKDF (reference sequence). There are 15 residues in the CDR3. The V end was cut by 2 bases, the J end by 5 bases, with 16 bases between. The chain's CDR3 is CATSRNPSSGDEQYF. CDR3 coding DNA: TGTGCCACCAGCAGAAACCCCAGTTCGGGGGACGAGCAGTACTTC. The whole variable domain, filled in from reference TRBV15 and TRBJ2-7, reads DAMVIQNPRYQVTQFGKPVTLSCSQTLNHNVMYWYQQKSSQAPKLLFHYYDKDFNNEADTPDNFQSRRPNTSFCFLDIRSPGLGDTAMYLCATSRNPSSGDEQYFGPGTRLTVT.

This clone was counted between two and nine times. The chain combines TRBV5-1 with TRBJ2-5; 10 bases fit TRBD2. Trimming cost V 3 bases and J 6 bases; bases outside gene matches: 5. The CDR3 runs to 14 residues. Germline CDR1 SGHRS, CDR2 YFSETQ. The CDR3 spells CASSSGLARKTQYF. The CDR3 nucleotides are TGCGCCAGCAGCTCGGGACTAGCGAGGAAGACCCAGTACTTC.

The CDR3 sequence is CASIPPGGMVNQPQHF. In nucleotides, the CDR3 is TGTGCCAGCATCCCCCCAGGAGGGATGGTCAATCAGCCCCAGCATTTT. This chain joins TRBV2 and TRBJ1-5; D unclear. The V gene's germline CDR1 is SNHLY and CDR2 FYNNEI. The CDR3 has 16 residues. V gave up 7 bases and J gave up 3 bases, with 19 bases separating them. Drawing the rest from reference TRBV2 and TRBJ1-5, the complete variable domain is EPEVTQTPSHQVTQMGQEVILRCVPISNHLYFYWYRQILGQKVEFLVSFYNNEISEKSEIFDDQFSVERPDGSNFTLKIRSTKLEDSAMYFCASIPPGGMVNQPQHFGDGTRLSIL.

V and J are TRBV5-1 and TRBJ2-7; 10 nucleotides agree with TRBD2. The CDR3 consists of 14 residues. CDR1 and CDR2 (germline): SGHRS, YFSETQ. The trim removed 4 bases at V and 7 bases at J, leaving 8 bases unmatched. CDR3: CASSRTSGLEEQYF. CDR3 sequence (DNA): TGCGCCAGCAGCCGGACTAGCGGCCTCGAGGAGCAGTACTTC.

The chain couples TRBV4-2 to TRBJ1-1; weak D call: TRBD1 (5 bases). CDR3 length: 14 amino acids. The V gene's germline CDR1 is LGHNA and CDR2 YNFKEQ. V lost 0 bases to trimming and J lost 4 bases, with 9 bases between them. The CDR3 region has the DNA TGTGCCAGCAGCCAAGATCGGGGGGTCACTGAAGCTTTCTTT. It encodes CASSQDRGVTEAFF.

This clone has ten or more counts. The chain recombines TRBV7-9 with TRBJ1-1, with D unresolved. The CDR3 totals 13 residues. V gave up 8 bases and J gave up 1 base, with 11 bases separating them. The germline CDR1 and CDR2 sequences are SEHNR and FQNEAQ (reference sequence). Written as DNA, the CDR3 is TGTGCCAGCTCCAGAGTTCCGAACACTGAAGCTTTCTTT. This translates into CASSRVPNTEAFF. The complete variable domain, with remaining parts taken from reference TRBV7-9 and TRBJ1-1, reads DTGVSQNPRHKITKRGQNVTFRCDPISEHNRLYWYRQTLGQGPEFLTYFQNEAQLEKSRLLSDRFSAERPKGSFSTLEIQRTEQGDSAMYLCASSRVPNTEAFFGQGTRLTVV.

This rearrangement joins TRBV12-3 or TRBV12-4 to TRBJ2-1; perhaps TRBD1 as D (8 bases). This CDR3 has 13 amino acids. Trimming shortened V by 6 bases and J by 7 bases, and 13 bases separated the two germline ends. CDR3: CASRTGGGNEQFF. CDR3 sequence (DNA): TGTGCCAGCAGAACAGGGGGGGGAAATGAGCAGTTCTTC.

This clone has only one observation. The rearrangement uses TRBV25-1 and TRBJ1-1; a weak D match, TRBD1 (5 bases). V lost 4 bases to trimming and J lost 4 bases, with 10 bases between them. Germline V gene lookup returns CDR1 MGHDK and CDR2 SYGVNS. The CDR3 has 13 residues. The CDR3 nucleotides are TGTGCCAGCAGTGGCCCTAGGGGCACTGAAGCTTTCTTT. This encodes CASSGPRGTEAFF.

The chain couples TRBV5-1 to TRBJ1-1; D remains unclear. The germline V gene has CDR1 SGHRS and CDR2 YFSETQ. Trimming removed 1 base at V and 2 bases at J, with 9 bases between. The CDR3 covers 14 residues. The CDR3 protein is CASSLPGVNTEAFF. The CDR3 region has the DNA TGCGCCAGCAGCTTGCCCGGGGTCAACACTGAAGCTTTCTTT.

This clone was detected once. The chain joins TRBV19 to TRBJ1-1; perhaps TRBD1 as D (6 bases). The CDR3 length is 12 residues. The germline gives CDR1 LNHDA, CDR2 SQIVND (reference sequence). V lost 9 bases and J 4 bases, leaving 12 bases between the germline ends. CDR3 loop: CASTKGGTEAFF. The CDR3 DNA reads as TGTGCCAGCACGAAAGGGGGCACTGAAGCTTTCTTT.

This chain links TRBV18 with TRBJ2-2, with 7 bases lining up with TRBD1. J was trimmed by 0 bases and V by 2 bases; bases with no gene match: 9. Per the germline V gene, CDR1 is KGHSH and CDR2 is LQKENI. The CDR3 totals 18 residues. The CDR3 coding sequence is TGTGCCAGCTCACCAGAAATTGGACAGGAGGCGAACACCGGGGAGCTGTTTTTT. Its protein is CASSPEIGQEANTGELFF.

The gene calls are TRBV9 and TRBJ2-1, with 11 bases lining up with TRBD1. J lost 8 bases, V lost 2 bases, and 9 bases had no gene match. The CDR3 has 16 amino acids. Germline CDR1 reads SGDLS; CDR2 reads YYNGEE. CDR3: CASSVYRDRGFDEQFF. CDR3 DNA: TGTGCCAGCAGCGTGTACCGGGACAGGGGGTTCGATGAGCAGTTCTTC.

This sequence joins TRBV27 and TRBJ2-5; 12 bases are shared with TRBD2. Germline lookup yields CDR1 MNHEY and CDR2 SMNVEV (reference sequence). The CDR3 spans 16 residues. Trimming cost V 6 bases and J 5 bases; bases outside gene matches: 10. This CDR3 is CASSQIGLAGKETQYF. For the CDR3, the DNA is TGTGCCAGCAGCCAGATTGGACTAGCGGGGAAGGAGACCCAGTACTTC.

This clone has a single count. The chain uses TRBV7-2 and TRBJ2-1; 8 bases agree with TRBD1. Germline V gives CDR1 SGHTA, CDR2 FQGNSA. J gave up 6 bases and V 2 bases, and 9 bases lay outside the gene matches. The CDR3 covers 16 residues. CDR3 amino acids: CASSLLAGQGVNEQFF. CDR3 DNA: TGTGCCAGCAGCTTACTGGCTGGACAGGGTGTCAATGAGCAGTTCTTC.